This TCR beta chain came from a study of blood T cell repertoires in COVID-19. At the level of the study: Both acute and convalescent COVID-19 samples were obtained from the United States, Italy and Spain. T cells, B-cell-depleted T cells, or PBMCs supplied cDNA or gDNA.

Produced via immunoSEQ multiplex PCR; TCRdb's table is partial and in-frame only. Counted here are approximately 330,000 clones, roughly 91% occurring once; the ten biggest clones make up roughly a tenth. V dropped 4 bases and J dropped 7; count of bases not matched to a gene: 16. CDR3 length: 16 residues. Germline V gene lookup returns CDR1 SGDLS and CDR2 YYNGEE. The study recruited people aged roughly 18 to 100 years across 20 to 30 US areas. Two negative PCRs, clearance, or symptom resolution were required of recovered Cohort 3 donors. The origin of this receptor is a woman aged 25-40 years who had recovered from COVID-19. This sequence joins TRBV9 and TRBJ2-5; 7 nucleotides agree with TRBD1. Sequences were obtained from PBMCs or T cells enriched from blood (not recorded which). The CDR3 DNA follows: TGTGCCAGCAGCTCATCCGGGACAGCTCCTAGGGGGACCCAGTACTTC. Translating gives CASSSSGTAPRGTQYF.